The source of this T cell receptor (beta chain) is a study of shared T cell receptors in the human thymus. Germline loops: CDR1 LNHNV, CDR2 YYDKDF (reference sequence). The CDR3 runs 14 residues. V was clipped by 8 bases and J by 4 bases, with 17 bases between them. TCRdb's table, derived via immunoSEQ multiplex PCR, lists solely in-frame clones and lacks some. The sample yields roughly 560,000 clones, approximately 80% seen once. The same data also went into a second study, on human thymus T cells. That source adds: Thymic and blood repertoires seemed to favor certain V and J genes. Related research described thymic repertoires that were highly overlapping among unrelated individuals.

The clonotype was recovered from a boy under two years old with a congenital heart defect. Sequencing input: thymocytes. The chain couples TRBV15 to TRBJ1-2; D might be TRBD1 (5 bases). The CDR3 coding sequence is TGTGCCACCGGCGGGAACCAGGGTGCCTATGGCTACACCTTC. It translates to CATGGNQGAYGYTF.